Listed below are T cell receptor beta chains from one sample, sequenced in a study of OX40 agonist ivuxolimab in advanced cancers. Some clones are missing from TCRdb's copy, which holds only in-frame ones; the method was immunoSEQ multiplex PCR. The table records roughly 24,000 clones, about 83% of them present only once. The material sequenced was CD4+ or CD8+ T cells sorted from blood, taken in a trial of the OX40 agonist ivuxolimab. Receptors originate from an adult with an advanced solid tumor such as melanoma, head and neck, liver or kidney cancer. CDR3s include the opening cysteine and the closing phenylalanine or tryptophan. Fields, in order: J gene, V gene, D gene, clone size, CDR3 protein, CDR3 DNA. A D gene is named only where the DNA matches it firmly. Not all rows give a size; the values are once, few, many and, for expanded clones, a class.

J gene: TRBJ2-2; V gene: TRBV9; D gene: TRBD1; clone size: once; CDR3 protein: CASSPRTGNTGELFF; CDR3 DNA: TGTGCCAGCAGCCCGCGGACAGGGAACACCGGGGAGCTGTTTTTT
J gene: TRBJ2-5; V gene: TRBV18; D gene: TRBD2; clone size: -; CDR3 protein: CASSPIASGETQYF; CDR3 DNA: TGTGCCAGCTCACCAATTGCTAGCGGAGAGACCCAGTACTTC
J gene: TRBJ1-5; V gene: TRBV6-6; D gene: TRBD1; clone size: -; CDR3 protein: CASSPTGGLGNQPQHF; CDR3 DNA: TGTGCCAGCAGCCCGACAGGGGGCTTAGGGAATCAGCCCCAGCATTTT
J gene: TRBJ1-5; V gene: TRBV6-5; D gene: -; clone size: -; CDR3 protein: CASSYSVHQPQHF; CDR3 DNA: TGTGCCAGCAGTTACTCGGTTCATCAGCCCCAGCATTTT
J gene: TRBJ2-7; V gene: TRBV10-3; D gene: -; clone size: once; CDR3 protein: CAIGTVLAEQYF; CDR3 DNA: TGTGCCATCGGAACGGTCCTGGCTGAGCAGTACTTC
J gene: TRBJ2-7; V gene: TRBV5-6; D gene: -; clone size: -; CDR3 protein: CASSLVGGSTYEQYF; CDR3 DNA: TGTGCCAGCAGCTTGGTGGGGGGATCCACCTACGAGCAGTACTTC
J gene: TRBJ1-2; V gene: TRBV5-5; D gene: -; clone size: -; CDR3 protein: CASSLGNYGYTF; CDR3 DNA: TGTGCCAGCAGCTTGGGTAACTATGGCTACACCTTC
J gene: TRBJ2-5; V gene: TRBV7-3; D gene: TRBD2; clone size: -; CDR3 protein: CASSARAGADETQYF; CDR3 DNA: TGTGCCAGCAGCGCAAGGGCGGGAGCGGACGAGACCCAGTACTTC
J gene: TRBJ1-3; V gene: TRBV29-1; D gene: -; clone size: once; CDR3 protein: CSGTGYGNTIYF; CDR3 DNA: TGCAGCGGAACAGGGTACGGAAACACCATATATTTT
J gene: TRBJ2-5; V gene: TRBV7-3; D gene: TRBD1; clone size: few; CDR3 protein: CASSLDREETQYF; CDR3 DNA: TGTGCCAGCAGCCTCGACAGGGAAGAGACCCAGTACTTC
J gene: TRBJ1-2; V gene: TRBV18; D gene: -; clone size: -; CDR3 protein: CASSPTGRREGYTF; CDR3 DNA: TGTGCCAGCTCACCCACAGGGAGGAGGGAAGGCTACACCTTC
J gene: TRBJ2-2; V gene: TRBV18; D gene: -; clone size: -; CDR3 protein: CASSQGIGILSGELFF; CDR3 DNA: TGTGCCAGCTCACAGGGGATCGGGATTTTGTCCGGGGAGCTGTTTTTT
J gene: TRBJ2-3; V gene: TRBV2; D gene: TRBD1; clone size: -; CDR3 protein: CASSAPPGRGQGDTQYF; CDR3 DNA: TGTGCCAGCAGTGCCCCCCCGGGCAGGGGGCAGGGAGATACGCAGTATTTT
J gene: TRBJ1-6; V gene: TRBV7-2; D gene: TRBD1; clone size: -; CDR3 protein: CASSLRRGYNNSPLHF; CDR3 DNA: TGTGCCAGCAGCTTACGCAGGGGGTATAACAATTCACCCCTCCACTTT
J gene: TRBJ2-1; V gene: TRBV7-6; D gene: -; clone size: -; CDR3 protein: CAGSLTPTGTYNEQFF; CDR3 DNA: TGTGCCGGCAGCTTAACCCCGACAGGCACCTACAATGAGCAGTTCTTC
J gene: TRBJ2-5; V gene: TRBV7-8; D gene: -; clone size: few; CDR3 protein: CASSSTGLQETQYF; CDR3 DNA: TGTGCCAGCAGCTCAACAGGGCTCCAAGAGACCCAGTACTTC
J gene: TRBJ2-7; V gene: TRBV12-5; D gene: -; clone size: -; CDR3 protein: CASGLPISEFYEQYF; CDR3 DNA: TGTGCTAGTGGTTTACCTATAAGCGAGTTCTACGAGCAGTACTTC
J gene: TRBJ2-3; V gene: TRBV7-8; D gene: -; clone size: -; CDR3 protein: CASSPDSLAFVVDTQYF; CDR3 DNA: TGTGCCAGCAGCCCAGACTCCCTAGCTTTTGTGGTAGATACGCAGTATTTT
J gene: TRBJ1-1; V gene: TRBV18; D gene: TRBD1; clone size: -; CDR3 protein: CASSLNQGDTEAFF; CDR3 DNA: TGTGCCAGCTCACTGAACCAGGGGGACACTGAAGCTTTCTTT
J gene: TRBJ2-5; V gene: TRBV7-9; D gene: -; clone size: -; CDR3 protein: CASSFGVETQYF; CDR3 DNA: TGTGCCAGCAGCTTCGGGGTGGAGACCCAGTACTTC
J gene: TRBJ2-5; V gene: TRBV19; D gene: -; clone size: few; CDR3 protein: CASSMAPAAETQYF; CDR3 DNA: TGTGCCAGTAGTATGGCACCGGCAGCGGAGACCCAGTACTTC
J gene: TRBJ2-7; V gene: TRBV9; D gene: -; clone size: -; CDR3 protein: CASSPNSLPSYEQYF; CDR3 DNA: TGTGCCAGCAGCCCAAACAGTTTACCCTCCTACGAGCAGTACTTC
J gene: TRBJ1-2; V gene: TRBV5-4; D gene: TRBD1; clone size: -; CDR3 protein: CASSLAGGHYGYTF; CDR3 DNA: TGTGCCAGCAGCTTGGCAGGGGGACACTATGGCTACACCTTC
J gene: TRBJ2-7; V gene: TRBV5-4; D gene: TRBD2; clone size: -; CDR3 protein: CASSLEERGSYEQYF; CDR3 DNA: TGTGCCAGCAGCTTGGAGGAGCGGGGGTCCTACGAGCAGTACTTC
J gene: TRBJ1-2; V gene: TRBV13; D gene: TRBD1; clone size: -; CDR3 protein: CASSNSRSGGFGGYTF; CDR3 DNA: TGTGCCAGCAGCAATTCCCGGTCAGGGGGCTTCGGCGGCTACACCTTC
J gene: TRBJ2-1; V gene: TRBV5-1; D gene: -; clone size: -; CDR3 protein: CASSQQGINEQFF; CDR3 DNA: TGCGCCAGCAGCCAACAGGGTATCAATGAGCAGTTCTTC
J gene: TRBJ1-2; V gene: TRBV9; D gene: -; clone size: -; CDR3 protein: CASSVEAETSGYTF; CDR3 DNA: TGTGCCAGCAGCGTAGAGGCCGAAACCTCTGGCTACACCTTC
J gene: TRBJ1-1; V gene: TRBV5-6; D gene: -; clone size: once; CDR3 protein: CASSFHRGLNTEAFF; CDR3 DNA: TGTGCCAGCAGCTTCCATCGGGGCCTGAACACTGAAGCTTTCTTT
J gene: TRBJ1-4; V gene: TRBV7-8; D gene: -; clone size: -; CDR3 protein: CASSSLGGLGEKLFF; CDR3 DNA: TGTGCCAGCAGCTCCCTGGGGGGGCTAGGTGAAAAACTGTTTTTT
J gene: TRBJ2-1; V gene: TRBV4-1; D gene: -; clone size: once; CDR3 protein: CASSQGAGVHNEQFF; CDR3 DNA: TGCGCCAGCAGCCAAGGGGCAGGGGTCCACAATGAGCAGTTCTTC